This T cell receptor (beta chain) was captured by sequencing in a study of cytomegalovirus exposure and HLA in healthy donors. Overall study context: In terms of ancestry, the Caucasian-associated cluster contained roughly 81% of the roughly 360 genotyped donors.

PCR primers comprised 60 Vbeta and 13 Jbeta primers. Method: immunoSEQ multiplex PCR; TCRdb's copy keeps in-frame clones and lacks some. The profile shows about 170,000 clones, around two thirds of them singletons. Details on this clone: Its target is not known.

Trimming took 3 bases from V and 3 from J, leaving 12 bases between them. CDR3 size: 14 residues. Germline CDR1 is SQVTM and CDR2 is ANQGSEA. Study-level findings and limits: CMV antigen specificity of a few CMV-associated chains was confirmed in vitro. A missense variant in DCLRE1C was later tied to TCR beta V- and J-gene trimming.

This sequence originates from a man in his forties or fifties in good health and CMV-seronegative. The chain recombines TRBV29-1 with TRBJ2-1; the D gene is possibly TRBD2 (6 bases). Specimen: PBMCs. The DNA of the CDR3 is TGCAGCGTTGAGAGGAGGGCCCGCTACAATGAGCAGTTCTTC. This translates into CSVERRARYNEQFF.